This TCR beta chain is from a study of Ad26.COV2.S vaccination and SARS-CoV-2 variants. Regarding the study as a whole: Placebo recipients and vaccine recipients were similar in non-spike TCR breadth.

This clone was detected a few times. Its specificity is unknown. Noted treatment: 15 to 20 received Ad26.COV2.S at low or high dose, single or two shots; about 5 received placebo; per-sample allocation not given. The investigators took samples on day 63 after the first vaccine or placebo injection. The CDR3 length is 14 residues. Germline-derived CDR1 and CDR2 are MNHEY and SVGAGI. Trimming took 10 bases from V and 6 from J; bases not matched to a gene: 10. Assay used: immunoSEQ multiplex PCR; TCRdb lists only in-frame clones, some missing. The sample carries 350,000 to 550,000 clones, about 88% recorded once.

This chain connects TRBV6-5 to TRBJ2-7; TRBD1 matches 12 bases. This receptor was identified in a person aged 18-65 years who received the Ad26.COV2.S COVID-19 vaccine or a placebo. The input for sequencing was peripheral blood, taken in a trial of Ad26.COV2.S vaccine versus placebo. DNA for the CDR3: TGTGCCACCGTGGGACAGGGGGCTCGTCGCGAGCAGTACTTC. Translated, it gives CATVGQGARREQYF.